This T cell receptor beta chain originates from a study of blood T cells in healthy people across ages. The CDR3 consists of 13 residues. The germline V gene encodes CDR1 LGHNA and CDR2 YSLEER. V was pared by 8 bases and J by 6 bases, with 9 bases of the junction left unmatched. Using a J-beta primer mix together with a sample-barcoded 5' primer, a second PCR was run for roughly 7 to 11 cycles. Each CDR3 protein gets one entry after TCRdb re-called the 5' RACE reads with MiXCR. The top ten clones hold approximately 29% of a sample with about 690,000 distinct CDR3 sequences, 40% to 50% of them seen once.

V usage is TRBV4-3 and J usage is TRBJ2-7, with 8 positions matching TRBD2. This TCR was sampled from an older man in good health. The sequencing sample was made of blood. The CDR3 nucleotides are TGCGCCAGCTCCGAGAGCGGGAGACCCGAGCAGTACTTC. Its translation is CASSESGRPEQYF.